This TCR beta chain derives from a study of OX40 agonist ivuxolimab in advanced cancers. CDR1 WSHSY and CDR2 SAAADI come from the germline V gene. CDR3 length: 15 amino acids. Profiling relied on immunoSEQ multiplex PCR, and the TCRdb table lists in-frame clones only, not all of them. This sample has over 70,000 clones; just over 90% occur once, and the top ten carry around 0.35%. This clonotype was obtained from an adult with an advanced solid tumor such as melanoma, head and neck, liver or kidney cancer. The chain joins TRBV10-2 to TRBJ2-5, with D tentatively TRBD1 (5 bases). The better agreement between TRBJ2-7 and the DNA end casts doubt on the J call. The sequenced sample was CD4+ or CD8+ T cells sorted from blood, obtained in a trial of the OX40 agonist ivuxolimab. DNA of the CDR3: TGCGCCAGCAGTGATACGTGGCAGGGAAGAAACGAGCAGTACTTC. It yields the protein CASSDTWQGRNEQYF.